The sequence of this TCR beta chain was determined in a study of T cells in Graves' hyperthyroidism and ophthalmopathy. After removal of 1 base from V and 4 bases from J, the junction contained 1 base not matched to a gene. The V gene's germline CDR1 is LNHNV and CDR2 YYDKDF (reference sequence). The CDR3 contains 15 residues. It was RNA transcripts that yielded the amplified TCR beta CDR3 regions. The HTBI primer set served for first-round RT-PCR of the TCR CDR3. MiXCR, applied by TCRdb to the multiplex PCR reads, yields one record per CDR3 protein. This repertoire shows fewer than 900,000 distinct CDR3 sequences, 16% found once; its top ten account for approximately 8%. This clonotype was detected ten times or more. Stable Graves' hyperthyroidism denoted no ophthalmopathy progression over 18 months.

This sequence was found in a man aged 18 to 30 with Graves' hyperthyroidism. The chain recombines TRBV15 with TRBJ2-3, with 11 positions matching TRBD2. Source material: blood. CDR3 DNA sequence: TGTGCCACCAGCAGAGTACTAGCGGGGGCAGATACGCAGTATTTT. Its translation: CATSRVLAGADTQYF.